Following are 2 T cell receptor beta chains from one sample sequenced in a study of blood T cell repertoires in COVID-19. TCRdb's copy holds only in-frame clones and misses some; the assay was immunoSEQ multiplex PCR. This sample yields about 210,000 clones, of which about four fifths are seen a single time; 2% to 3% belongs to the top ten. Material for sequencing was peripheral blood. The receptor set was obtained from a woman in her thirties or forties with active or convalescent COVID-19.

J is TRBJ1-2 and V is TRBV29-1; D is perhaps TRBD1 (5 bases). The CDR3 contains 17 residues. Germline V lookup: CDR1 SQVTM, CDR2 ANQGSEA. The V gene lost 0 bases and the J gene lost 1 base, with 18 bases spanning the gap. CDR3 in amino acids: CSVEDLREGIVNYGYTF. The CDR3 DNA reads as TGCAGCGTTGAAGATCTTAGGGAGGGGATAGTTAACTATGGCTACACCTTC.

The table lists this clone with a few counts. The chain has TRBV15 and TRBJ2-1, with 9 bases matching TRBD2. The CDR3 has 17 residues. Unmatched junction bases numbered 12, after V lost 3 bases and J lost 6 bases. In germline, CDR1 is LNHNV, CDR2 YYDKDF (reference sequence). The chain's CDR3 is CATSRGRSSGNRNEQFF. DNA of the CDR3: TGTGCCACCAGCAGGGGGCGTTCTAGCGGGAATCGCAATGAGCAGTTCTTC.